This paragraph reports one T cell receptor beta chain. This sample was taken from a study of cytomegalovirus exposure and HLA in healthy donors. V lost 3 bases and J 8 bases, leaving 17 bases between the germline ends. Looked up from germline, CDR1 is SGHAT and CDR2 is FQDESV (reference sequence). The CDR3 totals 15 residues. Amplification used 60 Vbeta primers and 13 Jbeta primers. This table comes from immunoSEQ multiplex PCR, and its TCRdb copy is limited to in-frame clones, with some not included. The table has 150,000 to 200,000 clones, 68% seen once. V and J are TRBV11-1 and TRBJ2-1; tentatively, D is TRBD2 (6 bases). The sample taken for sequencing was PBMCs. The sequence came from a woman aged 40 to 50 in good health and CMV-seropositive. CDR3 in DNA: TGTGCCAGCAGCTTCTTGAACGGGAGAGGCGATGAGCAGTTCTTC. It is translated as CASSFLNGRGDEQFF.